This T cell receptor beta chain is from a study of blood T cell repertoires in COVID-19. Study context: Samples taken during acute and convalescent COVID-19 were collected in the United States, Italy and Spain. Sources were T cells, B-cell-depleted T cells, or PBMCs; the material itself was cDNA or gDNA.

Assay: immunoSEQ multiplex PCR; the TCRdb copy retains only in-frame clones and omits some. The data contain 60,000 to 85,000 clones, more than 75% of them singletons. The length of the CDR3 is 14 residues. V was shortened by 1 base and J by 3 bases, with 10 bases between the two germline ends. Per germline, CDR1 MNHEY and CDR2 SMNVEV (reference sequence). The rearrangement joins TRBV27 to TRBJ2-7; D perhaps matches TRBD2 (6 bases). This sequence was found in a human donor in a cohort sampled during active COVID-19. Sequencing used peripheral blood. CDR3 nucleotide sequence: TGTGCCAGCAGTTTATGGGGGGACCACTACGAGCAGTACTTC. Its translation: CASSLWGDHYEQYF.